This T cell receptor beta chain was observed in a study of T cells expressing NK-cell markers. Overall study findings and caveats: There remained a lack of clarity about HCMV specificity of expanded NKG2C+ T cell clones.

TCRdb reprocessed the 5' RACE reads; each CDR3 protein has one entry and no DNA is given. The sample table includes some 150,000 distinct CDR3 sequences. The germline gives CDR1 SGHDN, CDR2 FVKESK. The CDR3 contains 18 residues. As concerns this clonotype: Antigen specificity is unknown.

The rearrangement links TRBV14 to TRBJ2-5; TCRdb's D gene call, TRBD1, goes unchecked for lack of DNA. Sample: blood T cells: a sorted CD56 or NKG2C T cell subset, CD4+ or CD8+ T cells, or bulk PBMC T cells (not recorded which). The receptor was isolated from a young man in good health. CDR3 residues: CASSPVYQSRQGEETQYF.